The 22 T cell receptor beta chains below come from one sample, sequenced in a study of CD8+CD57+ T cells in acquired aplastic anemia. Genomic DNA, serving as template, underwent TCR beta VDJ and CDR3 profiling. TCRdb analysed the reads with MiXCR anew, one entry per CDR3 protein. The sample lists just over 450,000 distinct CDR3 sequences, more than 25% occurring once. CD8+CD57+ cell expansion, shown by flow cytometry, had occurred in the patients selected for sequencing. Sequenced sample: sorted CD4+, CD8+, or CD8+CD57+ T cells (not recorded which) from PBMCs. All receptors come from a human donor with aplastic anemia.

There are a few counts of this clonotype. V is TRBV2 and J is TRBJ1-2; D is perhaps TRBD1 (5 bases). CDR3 length: 18 amino acids. Looked up from germline, CDR1 is SNHLY and CDR2 is FYNNEI. Trimming shortened V by 8 bases and J by 1 base, and 26 bases separated the two germline ends. The chain's CDR3 is CASSPPWRGPSNNYGYTF. The CDR3 bases are TGTGCCAGCTCACCACCGTGGAGGGGCCCATCTAATAACTATGGCTACACCTTC.

This clonotype was picked up many times. The chain couples TRBV25-1 to TRBJ2-1; D may match TRBD1 or TRBD2 (5 bases each). Trimming shortened V by 1 base and J by 10 bases, and 14 bases separated the two germline ends. The V gene's germline CDR1 is MGHDK and CDR2 SYGVNS. CDR3 length: 14 amino acids. DNA of the CDR3: TGTGCCAGCAGTGAATCGAATTCGGGGCAGGAGCAGTTCTTC. It translates to CASSESNSGQEQFF. The full variable domain, with the rest looked up from reference TRBV25-1 and TRBJ2-1, is EADIYQTPRYLVIGTGKKITLECSQTMGHDKMYWYQQDPGMELHLIHYSYGVNSTEKGDLSSESTVSRIRTEHFPLTLESARPSHTSQYLCASSESNSGQEQFFGPGTRLTVL.

This clonotype showed up many times. This rearrangement joins TRBV24-1 to TRBJ2-5; 8 bases are a match to TRBD2. The germline V gene has CDR1 KGHDR and CDR2 SFDVKD. V gave up 4 bases and J gave up 4 bases; unmatched junction bases: 7. This CDR3 spans 15 amino acids. The CDR3 DNA sequence: TGTGCCACCAGTGACTCGCGGGGGGCGGGAGAGACCCAGTACTTC. This sequence encodes CATSDSRGAGETQYF.

The rearrangement joins TRBV19 to TRBJ2-6; tentative D call: TRBD2 (6 bases). V shed 3 bases and J shed 3 bases, with 6 bases lying between them. CDR3 size: 14 residues. Germline V lookup: CDR1 LNHDA, CDR2 SQIVND (reference sequence). The CDR3 protein is CASSIGGGANVLTF. For the CDR3, the DNA is TGTGCCAGTAGTATCGGGGGTGGGGCCAACGTCCTGACTTTC.

The V and J genes are TRBV6-2 or TRBV6-3 and TRBJ2-3; a weak D match, TRBD2 (5 bases). This CDR3 has 16 amino acids. V was trimmed by 0 bases and J by 5 bases, leaving 15 bases between them. Germline CDR1 MNHEY, CDR2 SVGEGT. The CDR3 loop is CASSYSADLAGDTQYF. In DNA form, the CDR3 reads TGTGCCAGCAGTTACTCTGCGGACCTAGCCGGAGATACGCAGTATTTT.

In this sample, this clonotype turned up once. The chain uses TRBV10-3 and TRBJ1-2, with no clear D. Germline V gene sequence: CDR1 ENHRY, CDR2 SYGVKD. The germline V and J ends were trimmed by 3 bases and 0 bases, with 8 bases remaining between them. The CDR3 runs to 14 residues. The CDR3 nucleotides are TGTGCCATCAGTGAATCTATTGCTAACTATGGCTACACCTTC. Its translation: CAISESIANYGYTF.

The CDR3 nucleotides read TGCGCCAGCAGCTTGGCTGCGGGCCTAGCGGGAGAGGAGCAGTTCTTC. Its protein is CASSLAAGLAGEEQFF. The gene calls are TRBV5-1 and TRBJ2-1; TRBD2 aligns across 10 bases. The V and J ends lost 0 bases and 10 bases, in that order; junction bases with no gene match: 10. This CDR3 spans 16 amino acids. Per germline, CDR1 SGHRS and CDR2 YFSETQ. Full variable domain (rest looked up from reference TRBV5-1 and TRBJ2-1): KAGVTQTPRYLIKTRGQQVTLSCSPISGHRSVSWYQQTPGQGLQFLFEYFSETQRNKGNFPGRFSGRQFSNSRSEMNVSTLELGDSALYLCASSLAAGLAGEEQFFGPGTRLTVL.

On this clonotype: The CDR3 does not end in the conserved phenylalanine or tryptophan, so this is likely a read error. The J gene is TRBJ2-5, the V gene TRBV15; 7 bases line up with TRBD1. Germline lookup yields CDR1 LNHNV and CDR2 YYDKDF (reference sequence). The V and J ends lost 0 bases and 5 bases, in that order; junction bases with no gene match: 6. This CDR3 is 15 amino acids long. CDR3 in amino acids: CATSREGQSRETQYL. CDR3 in DNA: TGTGCCACCAGCAGAGAGGGACAGAGTCGCGAGACCCAGTACCTC.

The rearrangement links TRBV6-1 to TRBJ2-5; 10 bases are shared with TRBD2. The V gene's germline CDR1 is MNHNS and CDR2 SASEGT. With 6 bases clipped from V and 6 bases from J, the junction kept 13 bases outside the gene matches. CDR3 length: 16 amino acids. This CDR3 reads CASSLQGAGGLQTQYF. The CDR3 region has the DNA TGTGCCAGCAGCTTACAAGGAGCGGGGGGGCTACAGACCCAGTACTTC.

The V and J genes are TRBV9 and TRBJ2-3, with TRBD2 identical over 8 bases. This CDR3 has 16 residues. Trimming took 0 bases from V and 4 from J; bases not matched to a gene: 7. From germline, CDR1 is SGDLS and CDR2 YYNGEE. CDR3 bases: TGTGCCAGCAGCGTAGGTGCAAGCGGGAGAGCAGATACGCAGTATTTT. Translating gives CASSVGASGRADTQYF.

The V and J genes are TRBV5-4 and TRBJ2-7; 7 bases fit TRBD1. CDR3 size: 15 residues. V trimming: 2 bases; J trimming: 0 bases; junction bases outside the gene matches: 5. Germline CDR1 SGHNT, CDR2 YYREEE (reference sequence). CDR3 sequence (DNA): TGTGCCAGCAGCTTAAAGACAGGGAACTCCTACGAGCAGTACTTC. Its protein is CASSLKTGNSYEQYF.

The chain links TRBV5-1 to TRBJ2-7; TRBD1 aligns across 11 bases. The germline V gene encodes CDR1 SGHRS and CDR2 YFSETQ. J lost 4 bases, V lost 2 bases, and 11 bases had no gene match. The CDR3 loop spans 17 amino acids. CDR3: CASSLGQGASGPYEQYF. CDR3 in DNA: TGCGCCAGCAGCTTAGGACAGGGGGCTAGCGGGCCTTACGAGCAGTACTTC.

This rearrangement joins TRBV7-2 to TRBJ2-5; 8 bases are a match to TRBD1. V lost 1 base to trimming and J lost 2 bases; unmatched junction nucleotides: 6. Germline lookup yields CDR1 SGHTA and CDR2 FQGNSA. The CDR3 is made up of 16 amino acids. The CDR3 loop is CASSLVRGPLQETQYF. The CDR3 region has the DNA TGTGCCAGCAGCTTAGTCAGGGGGCCGCTGCAAGAGACCCAGTACTTC.

This clonotype was recorded at least ten times. The rearrangement uses TRBV20-1 and TRBJ1-1; tentatively, D is TRBD1 (5 bases). This CDR3 spans 11 amino acids. The ends were cut back, 3 bases at V and 7 bases at J, with 9 bases in the middle. Germline V gene lookup returns CDR1 DFQATT and CDR2 SNEGSKA (reference sequence). DNA for the CDR3: TGCAGTGCTAGGAAGACAGTTGAAGCTTTCTTT. Its translation: CSARKTVEAFF.

This clonotype was recorded many times. The rearrangement joins TRBV11-1 to TRBJ1-6; possible D gene TRBD1, 5 bases. CDR1 SGHAT and CDR2 FQDESV come from the germline V gene (reference sequence). Trimming removed 0 bases at V and 8 bases at J, with 23 bases between. This CDR3 spans 19 amino acids. CDR3 bases: TGTGCCAGCAGCTTAGCGGGATGGGGAGTCCGGGACGATGATTCACCCCTCCACTTT. It encodes CASSLAGWGVRDDDSPLHF.

This clonotype has a count of ten or more. CDR3 loop: CASTITGGDQPQHF. The DNA for the CDR3 is TGTGCCAGTACTATTACCGGGGGCGATCAGCCCCAGCATTTT. The V gene is TRBV19, the J gene TRBJ1-5; possible D gene TRBD1, 6 bases. Between the trimmed V and J ends, which lost 7 bases and 5 bases, there was a span of 15 bases. Germline V gene lookup returns CDR1 LNHDA and CDR2 SQIVND (reference sequence). The CDR3 spans 14 residues.

The chain has TRBV30 and TRBJ1-1; D unresolved. CDR1 is GTSNPN and CDR2 is SVGIG in the germline V gene (reference sequence). The CDR3 has 12 residues. Deletions cut 0 bases from V and 5 bases from J, with 7 bases between. The CDR3 bases are TGTGCCTGGAGTGTAGCTCGGACTGAAGCTTTCTTT. This codes for CAWSVARTEAFF.

This clonotype was counted ten times or more. The chain links TRBV2 to TRBJ1-2; D ambiguous. V lost 4 bases, J lost 7 bases, and 19 bases lay in between. Germline assignment: CDR1 SNHLY and CDR2 FYNNEI. This CDR3 has 15 residues. The CDR3 protein is CASSGRTGRITGYTF. The DNA for the CDR3 is TGTGCCAGCAGTGGCAGGACGGGAAGGATAACTGGCTACACCTTC.

This chain uses TRBV5-1 with TRBJ1-2; 10 positions agree with TRBD1. The CDR3 spans 12 residues. V was pared by 4 bases and J by 8 bases, with 2 bases of the junction left unmatched. Germline V gives CDR1 SGHRS, CDR2 YFSETQ. CDR3 nucleotides: TGCGCCAGCAGCGACAGGGGGCGCGGCTACACCTTC. Translation gives CASSDRGRGYTF.

With regard to this clonotype: A single base separates this from a much larger clone, so it may be a read error. The rearrangement uses TRBV29-1 and TRBJ2-7; D not resolved. Germline V lookup: CDR1 SQVTM, CDR2 ANQGSEA. This CDR3 has 11 amino acids. CDR3 amino acids: CSVGDFYGQYF. The CDR3 DNA is TGCAGCGTCGGTGATTTCTACGGGCAGTACTTC.

This sequence joins TRBV29-1 and TRBJ2-7, with 7 bases matching TRBD2. Trimming removed 3 bases from V and 1 base from J; junction bases left unmatched: 6. Germline lookup yields CDR1 SQVTM and CDR2 ANQGSEA. The CDR3 runs to 14 residues. CDR3 DNA: TGCAGCGTTGACACAGCGGGACGGTCCTACGAGCAGTACTTC. This encodes CSVDTAGRSYEQYF.

This clonotype appeared many times. The genes are TRBV4-2 and TRBJ2-7, with TRBD1 identical over 8 bases. CDR3 length: 15 residues. V dropped 1 base and J dropped 2; count of bases not matched to a gene: 4. Germline CDR1 is LGHNA and CDR2 is YNFKEQ. CDR3 in DNA: TGTGCCAGCAGCCAAGGGACAGGGATGGCCTACGAGCAGTACTTC. Translated, it gives CASSQGTGMAYEQYF.